The sequence of this T cell receptor (beta chain) was determined in a study of blood T cell repertoires in COVID-19. The wider study: Specimens from acute and convalescent COVID-19 originated in the United States, Italy and Spain. In each case, the material was cDNA or gDNA derived from T cells, B-cell-depleted T cells, or PBMCs.

The authors' processing: Scientists estimated how many nucleated cells there were by amplifying reference gene primers. This table comes from immunoSEQ multiplex PCR, and its TCRdb copy is limited to in-frame clones, with some not included. That table gives V, J and clone size, and the DNA gave D and trimming. The repertoire holds approximately 250,000 clones, with 88% as singletons. The CDR3 covers 15 residues. V dropped 0 bases and J dropped 4 bases, with 13 bases sitting between them. The germline CDR1 and CDR2 sequences are MGHRA and YSYEKL. The sequencing sample was made of peripheral blood. This receptor was identified in a woman in her sixties or seventies with COVID-19, enrolled during active disease. The V call is TRBV4-1, the J call TRBJ2-7; D call uncertain. The CDR3 reads CASSQDGLRLYEQYF. The CDR3 DNA reads as TGCGCCAGCAGCCAAGATGGGCTGCGATTGTACGAGCAGTACTTC.